Shown below are 12 T cell receptor beta chains from a single sample sequenced in a study of cytotoxic CD8 clonotypes in ibrutinib-treated CLL. TCRdb keeps only in-frame clones here, not all; method: immunoSEQ multiplex PCR. The sample has under 300,000 clones, 70% seen once; the top ten hold just over 15%. Specimen: PBMCs, collected after 24 months of ibrutinib treatment. The receptors stem from a human donor with chronic lymphocytic leukemia.

J is TRBJ1-2 and V is TRBV9; 8 bases match TRBD1. Germline V lookup: CDR1 SGDLS, CDR2 YYNGEE. Trimming at V came to 3 bases and at J to 3 bases, leaving 1 base not matched to a gene. CDR3 length: 13 residues. The CDR3 loop reads CASSEDRDYGYTF. The CDR3 DNA sequence: TGTGCCAGCAGCGAGGACAGGGACTATGGCTACACCTTC.

Only a few counts were recorded for this clone. The chain uses TRBV6-6 and TRBJ2-7; D is possibly TRBD2 (6 bases). V was trimmed by 4 bases and J by 7 bases, leaving 17 bases between them. Germline CDR1 is MNHNY and CDR2 is SVGAGI (reference sequence). The CDR3 covers 14 residues. The CDR3 sequence: CASSFRGDSGEQYF. CDR3 in DNA: TGTGCCAGCAGTTTTCGCGGGGATTCGGGGGAGCAGTACTTC.

The chain combines TRBV13 with TRBJ2-1; D is possibly TRBD2 (7 bases). Germline CDR1 PRHDT, CDR2 FYEKMQ (reference sequence). Trimming stripped 5 bases from V and 7 bases from J, with 18 bases between. The CDR3 covers 15 residues. The CDR3 here is CASSLSGGGLNEQFF. The CDR3 DNA is TGTGCCAGCAGCCTCTCAGGCGGGGGCCTAAATGAGCAGTTCTTC.

CDR3 loop: CASSFGSSYEQYF. In DNA, the CDR3 is TGTGCCAGCAGCTTTGGTAGCTCCTACGAGCAGTACTTC. This chain connects TRBV7-6 to TRBJ2-7; D is ambiguous. The CDR3 consists of 13 residues. Germline V gives CDR1 SGHVS, CDR2 FNYEAQ. V was cut by 3 bases and J by 0 bases, with 6 bases left in between. The full variable domain, rest sourced from reference TRBV7-6 and TRBJ2-7, is GAGVSQSPRYKVTKRGQDVALRCDPISGHVSLYWYRQALGQGPEFLTYFNYEAQQDKSGLPNDRFSAERPEGSISTLTIQRTEQRDSAMYRCASSFGSSYEQYFGPGTRLTVT.

DNA of the CDR3: TGTGCCAGCAGTTTACAGCAAGAGACCCAGTACTTC. Amino acid sequence: CASSLQQETQYF. The gene calls are TRBV2 and TRBJ2-5; D unclear. The CDR3 is 12 residues long. V was trimmed by 5 bases and J by 2 bases, leaving 6 bases between them. CDR1 is SNHLY and CDR2 is FYNNEI in the germline V gene.

The J gene is TRBJ2-1, the V gene TRBV10-3; 7 bases align to TRBD2. CDR1 and CDR2 (germline): ENHRY, SYGVKD. The CDR3 consists of 15 residues. Losses at the gene ends were 0 bases for V and 7 bases for J; bases not matched to a gene: 6. The CDR3 DNA reads TGTGCCATCAGTGAGTCGTTCGGACTAGAAAATGAGCAGTTCTTC. Its protein product is CAISESFGLENEQFF.

This clone was observed a handful of times. The chain recombines TRBV19 with TRBJ2-7; 7 bases line up with TRBD2. The V gene end was trimmed by 1 base and the J gene end by 5 bases; junction bases not matched to a gene: 5. CDR3 size: 14 residues. The germline CDR1 and CDR2 sequences are LNHDA and SQIVND (reference sequence). The CDR3 bases are TGTGCCAGTAGTATAGTGGTAACTAGCGACGAGCAGTACTTC. It encodes CASSIVVTSDEQYF. Combining the CDR3 with reference TRBV19 and TRBJ2-7 gives the whole variable domain DGGITQSPKYLFRKEGQNVTLSCEQNLNHDAMYWYRQDPGQGLRLIYYSQIVNDFQKGDIAEGYSVSREKKESFPLTVTSAQKNPTAFYLCASSIVVTSDEQYFGPGTRLTVT.

The J gene is TRBJ1-5, the V gene TRBV28; D gene uncertain. Germline-derived CDR1 and CDR2 are MDHEN and SYDVKM. Trimming pared 7 bases from V and 5 bases from J, leaving 9 bases between. The CDR3 contains 12 residues. CDR3 protein: CASTPSDQPQHF. CDR3 in DNA: TGTGCCAGCACCCCCAGCGATCAGCCCCAGCATTTT.

J is TRBJ2-2 and V is TRBV10-3, with D unclear. Trimming took 11 bases from V and 1 from J, leaving 8 bases between them. The germline V gene encodes CDR1 ENHRY and CDR2 SYGVKD. CDR3 length: 12 amino acids. CDR3 bases: TGTGCCTCACGAGGGAACACCGGGGAGCTGTTTTTT. Translation: CASRGNTGELFF.

For the CDR3, the DNA is TGCGCCAGCAGCCAAGAATGGACGTATGGAAACACCATATATTTT. Encoded protein: CASSQEWTYGNTIYF. This chain joins TRBV4-3 and TRBJ1-3; D ambiguous. Trimming shortened V by 0 bases and J by 3 bases, and 9 bases separated the two germline ends. The CDR3 runs 15 residues. Germline V gives CDR1 LGHNA, CDR2 YSLEER.

This clone came up a few times. Other DNA sequences in this sample translate to the same CDR3. The rearrangement links TRBV28 to TRBJ2-3; D is perhaps TRBD2 (6 bases). The CDR3 is 14 residues long. V was cut by 1 base and J by 1 base, with 6 bases left in between. From germline, CDR1 is MDHEN and CDR2 SYDVKM. The CDR3 here is CASSLSGGTDTQYF. DNA for the CDR3: TGTGCCAGCAGTTTATCGGGAGGCACAGATACGCAGTATTTT.

The V call is TRBV18, the J call TRBJ1-4; unclear D gene. The germline V gene has CDR1 KGHSH and CDR2 LQKENI. CDR3 length: 16 amino acids. V was clipped by 4 bases and J by 5 bases, with 17 bases between them. Here the CDR3 DNA reads TGTGCCAGCTCACTAAACCGGGCACAAGGCAATGAAAAACTGTTTTTT. This gives the protein CASSLNRAQGNEKLFF.